Given below is one TCR beta chain in context. J lost 5 bases, V lost 3 bases, and 23 bases had no gene match. CDR1 is LNHDA, CDR2 SQIVND, per germline (reference sequence). The CDR3 consists of 20 residues. The assay was immunoSEQ multiplex PCR, and TCRdb's table has in-frame clones only and misses some. Among a few hundred thousand clones listed, around nine tenths were seen once. This sample was taken from a study of blood T cell repertoires in COVID-19. Study at large: Specimens from acute and convalescent COVID-19 originated in the United States, Italy and Spain.

Source material: PBMCs or T cells enriched from blood (not recorded which). This receptor was identified in a young man in a cohort exposed to, infected with or recovered from COVID-19 (not recorded which). This sequence joins TRBV19 and TRBJ2-5; 8 bases line up with TRBD1. In nucleotides, the CDR3 is TGTGCCAGTAGTATTTGGGGGCATGTTCGGGACAGGACCTTCGGGGAGACCCAGTACTTC. Translated: CASSIWGHVRDRTFGETQYF.